This TCR beta chain was retrieved from a study of blood T cell repertoires in COVID-19. Sequencing was performed with immunoSEQ multiplex PCR; in TCRdb, only in-frame clones are kept and a portion is missing. Of some 190,000 clones in the sample, 86% were seen once. Germline lookup yields CDR1 SGHDN and CDR2 FVKESK. V gave up 0 bases and J gave up 2 bases, with 20 bases separating them. The CDR3 sequence is 20 residues long. The clonotype comes from a middle-aged man with acute COVID-19. This sequence joins TRBV14 and TRBJ2-6; TRBD1 is a possible D gene (5 bases). Source material: PBMCs or T cells enriched from blood (not recorded which). The CDR3 region has the DNA TGTGCCAGCAGCCAAGAAGGGGTAGTTGGCGCGAAGGCTGGGGCCAACGTCCTGACTTTC. This encodes CASSQEGVVGAKAGANVLTF.